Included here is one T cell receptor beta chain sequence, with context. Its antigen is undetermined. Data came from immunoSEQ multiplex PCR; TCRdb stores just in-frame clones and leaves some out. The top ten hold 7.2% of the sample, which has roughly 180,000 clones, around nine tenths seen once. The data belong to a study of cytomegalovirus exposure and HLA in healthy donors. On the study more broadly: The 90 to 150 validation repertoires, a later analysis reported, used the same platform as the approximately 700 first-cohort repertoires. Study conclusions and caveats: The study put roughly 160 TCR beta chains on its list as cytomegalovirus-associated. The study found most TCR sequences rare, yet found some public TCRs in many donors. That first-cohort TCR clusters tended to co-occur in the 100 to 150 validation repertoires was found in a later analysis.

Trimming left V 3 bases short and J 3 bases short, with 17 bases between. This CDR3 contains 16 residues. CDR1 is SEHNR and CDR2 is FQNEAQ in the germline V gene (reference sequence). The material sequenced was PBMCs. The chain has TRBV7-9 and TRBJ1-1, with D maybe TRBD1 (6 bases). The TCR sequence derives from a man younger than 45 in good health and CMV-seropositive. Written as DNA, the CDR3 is TGTGCCAGCAGCTTGGATGGGAGGGGGGCGGACACTGAAGCTTTCTTT. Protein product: CASSLDGRGADTEAFF.